This T cell receptor beta chain came from a study of CXCR3-negative and CXCR3-positive naive CD8 T cells. Overall study findings and caveats: More hydrophobic TRB CDR3s were found in CXCR3-positive naive cells than in CXCR3-negative naive cells.

Concerning this clonotype itself: Its antigen is unknown.

Carrying UMI labels, the TRB cDNA libraries were prepared through 5' RACE. TCRdb re-called the 5' RACE reads and shows each CDR3 protein once, DNA omitted. Its table records fewer than 90,000 distinct CDR3 sequences. Germline lookup yields CDR1 SGHTA and CDR2 FQGNSA. The CDR3 sequence is 12 residues long. Sequenced material: naive CXCR3+ CD8+ T cells from blood. As for subset: CD45RO-CCR7+CD27+CD95- naive CD8+ T cells expressing CXCR3 (TNR3+). The origin of this receptor is a human donor in good health. Some clones in this sample may be carry-over from other donors' samples. J is TRBJ2-1 and V is TRBV7-2. This CDR3 reads CASSFRKGEQFF.